The source of this T cell receptor (beta chain) is a study of T cell changes during pregnancy in multiple sclerosis. Generated by immunoSEQ multiplex PCR, the TCRdb table keeps only in-frame clones and is missing some. The sample yields 90,000 to 100,000 clones, 92% seen once. The CDR3 covers 14 residues. The V gene lost 2 bases and the J gene lost 8 bases, with 13 bases spanning the gap. Germline V gene lookup returns CDR1 MNHNY and CDR2 SVGAGI (reference sequence). This chain uses TRBV6-6 with TRBJ2-4; D might be TRBD1 (5 bases). The sample in question was peripheral blood, obtained after pregnancy. The TCR comes from a female donor in good health, enrolled as a control in a pregnancy study. As DNA, the CDR3 is TGTGCCAGCAGTTACAGGGGAAGTGTGGACATTCAGTACTTC. Its translation is CASSYRGSVDIQYF.